The 18 T cell receptor beta chains presented below share a single source sample, sequenced in a study of control samples from healthy donors and cancer patients. The data were produced by immunoSEQ multiplex PCR, yet TCRdb's version contains in-frame clones alone and is incomplete. The sample holds more than 95,000 clones; approximately 90% are singletons and the top ten take about 2.5%. Sequencing was performed on blood. The receptors derive from a woman in her 70s in good health.

The chain recombines TRBV5-1 with TRBJ1-2; D remains unclear. V lost 0 bases to trimming and J lost 4 bases, with 13 bases between them. Germline CDR1 is SGHRS and CDR2 is YFSETQ. This CDR3 has 15 residues. This CDR3 is CASSLGWSSLYGYTF. The DNA of the CDR3 is TGCGCCAGCAGCTTGGGTTGGAGCAGCCTCTATGGCTACACCTTC.

This clone was seen a single time. V gene TRBV7-9 combines with J gene TRBJ1-5; D is possibly TRBD1 (5 bases). Trimming cost V 1 base and J 4 bases, with 8 bases left between them. The germline V gene has CDR1 SEHNR and CDR2 FQNEAQ (reference sequence). This CDR3 spans 14 amino acids. CDR3 nucleotide sequence: TGTGCCAGCAGCTTAGGGGGGTGGAATCAGCCCCAGCATTTT. Amino acid sequence: CASSLGGWNQPQHF.

The genes are TRBV25-1 and TRBJ1-2; D call uncertain. Germline V gene sequence: CDR1 MGHDK, CDR2 SYGVNS. The CDR3 sequence is 11 residues long. The V end was cut by 5 bases, the J end by 8 bases, with 9 bases between. The CDR3, as DNA: TGTGCCAGCAGTTTCGGAGGCGGCTACACCTTC. Its translation: CASSFGGGYTF.

This chain joins TRBV4-2 and TRBJ1-2, with D perhaps TRBD1 (6 bases). From germline, CDR1 is LGHNA and CDR2 YNFKEQ. The length of the CDR3 is 18 residues. V lost 0 bases and J lost 8, with 25 bases in between. CDR3 loop: CASSQDLGGGFGSNGYTF. Written as DNA, the CDR3 is TGTGCCAGCAGCCAAGATTTAGGGGGTGGCTTCGGTTCTAACGGCTACACCTTC.

J is TRBJ1-2 and V is TRBV27; D is possibly TRBD1 (6 bases). The CDR3 is 14 amino acids. CDR1 is MNHEY, CDR2 SMNVEV, per germline (reference sequence). V was pared by 2 bases and J by 5 bases, with 12 bases between. In DNA form, the CDR3 reads TGTGCCAGCAGTTTAAGGGGGTTTGGGTATGGCTACACCTTC. This translates into CASSLRGFGYGYTF.

The V call is TRBV6-5, the J call TRBJ1-5; maybe TRBD1 (5 bases). The V end was cut by 1 base, the J end by 6 bases, with 7 bases between. CDR1 MNHEY and CDR2 SVGAGI come from the germline V gene. CDR3 length: 13 residues. This CDR3 reads CASSYLGVQPQHF. The CDR3 coding sequence is TGTGCCAGCAGTTACTTGGGGGTTCAGCCCCAGCATTTT.

A few counts support this clone. The chain has TRBV2 and TRBJ2-3; D gene ambiguous. Germline V gives CDR1 SNHLY, CDR2 FYNNEI. This CDR3 has 11 amino acids. V shed 8 bases and J shed 1 base, with 4 bases lying between them. This CDR3 reads CASEGTDTQYF. CDR3 DNA: TGTGCCAGCGAAGGCACAGATACGCAGTATTTT.

The chain links TRBV5-1 to TRBJ1-1; tentative D call: TRBD1 (5 bases). The germline CDR1 and CDR2 sequences are SGHRS and YFSETQ. There are 14 residues in the CDR3. Trimming stripped 4 bases from V and 4 bases from J, with 14 bases between. The CDR3 loop is CASSPKTARTEAFF. DNA for the CDR3: TGCGCCAGCAGCCCAAAGACAGCGCGCACTGAAGCTTTCTTT.

This clone was observed a single time. The CDR3 reads CASSLGRANTGELFF. In nucleotides, the CDR3 is TGTGCCAGCAGCTTAGGCCGTGCGAACACCGGGGAGCTGTTTTTT. V usage is TRBV5-4 and J usage is TRBJ2-2; D is undetermined. V was trimmed by 2 bases and J by 0 bases, leaving 8 bases between them. Germline V gene lookup returns CDR1 SGHNT and CDR2 YYREEE (reference sequence). This CDR3 has 15 amino acids.

The chain has TRBV11-2 and TRBJ1-1; D may be TRBD1 (5 bases). Germline lookup yields CDR1 SGHAT and CDR2 FQNNGV. V was cut by 0 bases and J by 4 bases, with 12 bases left in between. This CDR3 spans 15 amino acids. The CDR3 coding sequence is TGTGCCAGCAGCTTAGAACGGGACGTGGGCACTGAAGCTTTCTTT. It translates to CASSLERDVGTEAFF.

Regarding this clone: Other nucleotide sequences in the sample specify the same CDR3. V and J are TRBV5-1 and TRBJ1-1; 7 bases fit TRBD1. From germline, CDR1 is SGHRS and CDR2 YFSETQ. Trimming at V came to 1 base and at J to 2 bases, leaving 2 bases not matched to a gene. The CDR3 covers 14 residues. This chain's CDR3 is CASSLNRGNTEAFF. The CDR3 coding sequence is TGCGCCAGCAGCTTGAACAGGGGAAACACTGAAGCTTTCTTT. Supplemented by reference TRBV5-1 and TRBJ1-1, the full variable domain reads KAGVTQTPRYLIKTRGQQVTLSCSPISGHRSVSWYQQTPGQGLQFLFEYFSETQRNKGNFPGRFSGRQFSNSRSEMNVSTLELGDSALYLCASSLNRGNTEAFFGQGTRLTVV.

This chain links TRBV19 with TRBJ1-2; maybe TRBD1 (5 bases). V lost 5 bases and J 8 bases, leaving 24 bases between the germline ends. The CDR3 spans 16 residues. The V gene's germline CDR1 is LNHDA and CDR2 SQIVND (reference sequence). CDR3 in DNA: TGTGCCAGTAGTCCCCGGGGCAGCCAGAACCCAGGGGGCTACACCTTC. Protein: CASSPRGSQNPGGYTF. The full variable domain, with the rest looked up from reference TRBV19 and TRBJ1-2, is DGGITQSPKYLFRKEGQNVTLSCEQNLNHDAMYWYRQDPGQGLRLIYYSQIVNDFQKGDIAEGYSVSREKKESFPLTVTSAQKNPTAFYLCASSPRGSQNPGGYTFGSGTRLTVV.

This sequence joins TRBV5-6 and TRBJ2-7, with D maybe TRBD1 (5 bases). V dropped 5 bases and J dropped 2 bases, with 14 bases sitting between them. CDR1 SGHDT and CDR2 YYEEEE come from the germline V gene. CDR3 size: 14 residues. This CDR3 is CASSFDSSTYEQYF. The CDR3 DNA follows: TGTGCCAGCAGTTTCGACAGCTCTACCTACGAGCAGTACTTC.

This clone was counted once. The CDR3 sequence is CATSDRTGSRFNQPQHF. The CDR3 DNA is TGTGCCACCAGTGACCGCACAGGGAGCCGGTTCAATCAGCCCCAGCATTTT. The chain combines TRBV24-1 with TRBJ1-5; D perhaps matches TRBD1 (6 bases). The CDR3 spans 17 residues. V lost 4 bases and J lost 3, with 18 bases in between. Germline CDR1 is KGHDR and CDR2 is SFDVKD.

J is TRBJ2-5 and V is TRBV6-2 or TRBV6-3; 10 bases fit TRBD1. The CDR3 consists of 16 residues. Unmatched junction bases numbered 8, after V lost 2 bases and J lost 5 bases. Per germline, CDR1 MNHEY and CDR2 SVGEGT. The CDR3 spells CASSYGIGTGVETQYF. The CDR3 DNA follows: TGTGCCAGCAGTTACGGGATCGGGACAGGGGTGGAGACCCAGTACTTC.

This rearrangement joins TRBV6-5 to TRBJ2-7, with TRBD1 identical over 9 bases. Unmatched junction bases numbered 7, after V lost 6 bases and J lost 7 bases. The CDR3 has 13 amino acids. Per germline, CDR1 MNHEY and CDR2 SVGAGI. CDR3 amino acids: CASRPQGAGEQYF. CDR3 coding DNA: TGTGCCAGCAGACCACAGGGGGCCGGAGAGCAGTACTTC.

V and J are TRBV7-9 and TRBJ1-1; D gene uncertain. This CDR3 has 15 residues. Trimming shortened V by 1 base and J by 7 bases, and 16 bases separated the two germline ends. Germline V gene data show CDR1 as SEHNR and CDR2 as FQNEAQ (reference sequence). CDR3 protein: CASSLGADRPLEAFF. The CDR3 DNA reads TGTGCCAGCAGCTTAGGGGCAGACCGACCGCTTGAAGCTTTCTTT. Complete variable domain (other parts from reference TRBV7-9 and TRBJ1-1): DTGVSQNPRHKITKRGQNVTFRCDPISEHNRLYWYRQTLGQGPEFLTYFQNEAQLEKSRLLSDRFSAERPKGSFSTLEIQRTEQGDSAMYLCASSLGADRPLEAFFGQGTRLTVV.

The genes are TRBV4-1 and TRBJ2-3, with 7 bases fitting TRBD1. Trimming cost V 1 base and J 5 bases; bases outside gene matches: 3. Germline-derived CDR1 and CDR2 are MGHRA and YSYEKL. This CDR3 spans 14 amino acids. The CDR3 DNA follows: TGCGCCAGCAGCCAAGCCCCAGGGGGAGATACGCAGTATTTT. It yields the protein CASSQAPGGDTQYF.